The present TCR beta chain was sequenced within a study of monozygotic twins with inflammatory bowel disease (dated by TCRdb to between 2019 and 2020). Broadly, across the study: In total, roughly 30 monozygotic twin pairs made up the full study: 19 Danish pairs, all IBD-discordant, plus nine German pairs, of which four were IBD-concordant and five were IBD-discordant. Within discordant pairs, disease-associated traits were sought mainly by comparing IBD patients with their genetically identical healthy co-twins. Each individual had, on average, about 151 000 unique TCRalpha sequences and 181 000 unique TCRbeta sequences available for analysis. The paper's findings and limits, for the study overall: Different T cell subtypes could not be distinguished in the analysis. Differing immunosuppressive treatments among patients may have added background noise and inter-individual variability to the repertoires. No single strong signal or clonotype linked to IBD turned up in the results, so the idea that one exists was not supported. Fewer clonotypes were shared with other individuals by IBD patients than by healthy twins, most markedly in patients showing signs of disease activity. IBD patients had lower TCRbeta repertoire diversity, measured by the inverse Simpson index, than their healthy co-twins. No difference in repertoire similarity was observed between concordant and discordant twins, possibly owing to limited statistical power.

From each donor, a roughly 2.3 ml peripheral blood sample was drawn into PAXgene tubes and stored at -80 degrees C. Without T cell sorting, total RNA was isolated from whole blood using the PAXgene blood miRNA kit on an automated QIAcube. Peripheral blood from monozygotic twin pairs concordant or discordant for inflammatory bowel disease was subjected to deep TCRalpha and TCRbeta repertoire profiling with unique molecular barcoding. For every twin pair, smoking habits were documented, and each individual was categorised as a current, former or never smoker. Library creation used 5' RACE. The input for every TCR library was 3,500 to 4,000 ng of total RNA. For each sample, cDNA synthesis with SMARTScribe reverse transcriptase was split into eight separate reactions. Unique molecular identifiers containing a 6-nucleotide sample barcode were introduced through template switching during cDNA synthesis. Two nested PCRs of around 16 and 10 cycles amplified the TCRalpha and TCRbeta cDNA, and bead purification followed each PCR. Before amplification, cDNA was treated with uracil DNA-glycosylase and purified using the QIAquick PCR purification kit. In the second PCR, Illumina TruSeq-compatible adapters and sample-specific barcodes were added. Library quality and concentration were checked on TapeStation and Qubit, and libraries were pooled at around 4.7 ng each. Sequencing of the pooled libraries was done on an Illumina HiSeq2500 single-index Rapid Run using custom sequencing primers and 2 x 100 bp reads. Per the original workflow: PCR and sequencing errors were corrected by UMI-based consensus assembly using MiGEC version 1.2.6. MiXCR version 2.1.1 handled V(D)J alignment, clonotype assembly and CDR3 extraction. Normalisation of gene usage, clonotype sharing and MAIT/NKT TCR abundance was achieved by analysing the top 1000, 10 000 and 20 000 clonotypes per sample. Diversity was computed as the inverse Simpson index with the vegan R package after downsampling to 27 000 UMIs. Paired Mann-Whitney U tests on discordant twin pairs were used, with Benjamini-Hochberg multiple-testing correction. Each entry corresponds to one CDR3 protein sequence from reads that TCRdb reprocessed, and DNA is not given. Here the V and J calls rest on TCRdb's processing, not on the authors' analysis. The data table for this sample lists about 160,000 distinct CDR3 sequences. The top ten constitute 2.4% of the sample.

From the germline V gene (reference sequence), CDR1 is DFQATT and CDR2 is SNEGSKA. The CDR3 spans 15 residues, from the cysteine through the phenylalanine. DNA is not recorded here. About this clonotype: Its cognate antigen has yet to be identified.

This TCR came from a human donor with ulcerative colitis or Crohn's disease, or a healthy co-twin of an affected twin (not recorded which). The chain is made from TRBV20-1 and TRBJ2-7; TCRdb's assignment of TRBD2 cannot be checked, as there is no DNA. The sequencing input was blood. CDR3 region: CSATASSGRPYEQYF.